This entry features one T cell receptor beta chain sequence. The authors' processing: Quantification of nucleated cells was approximated via reference gene primer amplification. Here immunoSEQ multiplex PCR was the method, and the copy in TCRdb shows in-frame clones only, minus some. Clone size and V and J calls were adopted from that table, with D and trimming inferred from the DNA. This sample has about 200,000 clones; more than 75% occur once, and the top ten carry 3.5% to 5%. This specimen belongs to a study of blood T cell repertoires in COVID-19. Background on the study: From the United States, Italy and Spain came samples of acute and convalescent COVID-19. The analysed material was cDNA or gDNA that came from T cells, B-cell-depleted T cells, or PBMCs.

This sequence was found in a man aged 45 to 65 with acute or convalescent COVID-19. The specimen was peripheral blood.

The chain's CDR3 is CASSLGPGVAYEQYF. The CDR3 DNA is TGTGCCAGCAGCTTGGGGCCAGGGGTAGCCTACGAGCAGTACTTC. The V gene is TRBV5-6, the J gene TRBJ2-7, with a tentative D call TRBD1 (6 bases). This CDR3 region has 15 residues. Germline-derived CDR1 and CDR2 are SGHDT and YYEEEE. The germline V and J ends were trimmed by 0 bases and 2 bases, with 12 bases remaining between them.